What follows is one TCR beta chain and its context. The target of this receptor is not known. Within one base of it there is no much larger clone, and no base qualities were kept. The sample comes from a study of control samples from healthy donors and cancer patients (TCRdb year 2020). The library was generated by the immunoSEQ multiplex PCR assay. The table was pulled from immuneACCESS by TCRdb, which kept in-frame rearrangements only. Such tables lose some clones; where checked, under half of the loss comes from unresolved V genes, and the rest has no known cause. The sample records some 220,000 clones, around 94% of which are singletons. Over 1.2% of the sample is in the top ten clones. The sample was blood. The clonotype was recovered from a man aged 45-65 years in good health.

The CDR3 sequence is CASSPQWGDTQYF. The DNA sequence is TGTGCCAGCAGCCCCCAGTGGGGGGATACGCAGTATTTT. The V gene is TRBV7-2 and the J gene is TRBJ2-3; the D call is tentative, TRBD1 or TRBD2, as each matches 5 bases. V drops 5 bases and J drops 6 bases, leaving 12 bases in between. The germline V gene encodes CDR1 SGHTA and CDR2 FQGNSA. The CDR3 starts with the cysteine, ends with the phenylalanine, and has 13 residues. CDR3 DNA only is kept here, 39 bases in frame from base 1. The reference TRBV7-2 and TRBJ2-3 proteins fill in what lies around the CDR3, so the full variable domain reads GAGVSQSPSNKVTEKGKDVELRCDPISGHTALYWYRQSLGQGLEFLIYFQGNSAPDKSGLPSDRFSAERTGGSVSTLTIQRTQQEDSAVYLCASSPQWGDTQYFGPGTRLTVL.